The 31 T cell receptor beta chains given below trace back to one sample, sequenced in a study of blood T cell repertoires in COVID-19. The protocol was immunoSEQ multiplex PCR, while the TCRdb copy is restricted to in-frame clones and leaves out a portion. The repertoire holds almost 350,000 clones, with approximately 89% as singletons. The sequenced material came from peripheral blood. The source of these receptors is a woman between 55 and 75 years old with COVID-19, enrolled during active disease.

Comments on this clone: The sample contains more than one DNA sequence encoding this CDR3. V gene TRBV15 combines with J gene TRBJ1-2; 8 bases align to TRBD1. This CDR3 is 14 amino acids long. V lost 1 base to trimming and J lost 4 bases; unmatched junction nucleotides: 2. The germline gives CDR1 LNHNV, CDR2 YYDKDF (reference sequence). This chain's CDR3 is CATSRAGQGYGYTF. CDR3 in DNA: TGTGCCACCAGCAGAGCCGGACAGGGCTATGGCTACACCTTC.

The rearrangement links TRBV2 to TRBJ2-6; no definite D call. Germline loops: CDR1 SNHLY, CDR2 FYNNEI. The CDR3 is 14 residues long. The ends were cut back, 7 bases at V and 0 bases at J, with 7 bases in the middle. The CDR3 coding sequence is TGTGCCAGCACTTCGGGCTCTGGGGCCAACGTCCTGACTTTC. Its protein is CASTSGSGANVLTF. The variable domain in full, completed from reference TRBV2 and TRBJ2-6, reads EPEVTQTPSHQVTQMGQEVILRCVPISNHLYFYWYRQILGQKVEFLVSFYNNEISEKSEIFDDQFSVERPDGSNFTLKIRSTKLEDSAMYFCASTSGSGANVLTFGAGSRLTVL.

The chain couples TRBV27 to TRBJ1-6, with D maybe TRBD1 (5 bases). The CDR3 is made up of 15 amino acids. Trimming took off 3 bases at V and 6 bases at J, with 12 bases between the two ends. CDR1 and CDR2 (germline): MNHEY, SMNVEV (reference sequence). CDR3: CASSLGPSLNSPLHF. The DNA for the CDR3 is TGTGCCAGCAGTTTGGGGCCAAGTCTTAATTCACCCCTCCACTTT.

This clone was counted a few times. V gene TRBV18 combines with J gene TRBJ1-1; TRBD1 matches 7 bases. V lost 4 bases to trimming and J lost 4 bases; unmatched junction nucleotides: 9. Germline CDR1 KGHSH, CDR2 LQKENI. CDR3 length equals 15 residues. In DNA form, the CDR3 reads TGTGCCAGCTCACGCGGACAGGTCGACTCCACTGAAGCTTTCTTT. It codes for CASSRGQVDSTEAFF.

The chain links TRBV7-9 to TRBJ1-1; no clear D gene. The germline V gene encodes CDR1 SEHNR and CDR2 FQNEAQ (reference sequence). The CDR3 contains 13 residues. Between the trimmed V and J ends, which lost 3 bases and 8 bases, there was a span of 13 bases. The CDR3 region has the DNA TGTGCCAGCAGCTTGGAGGGCGGCGGCGAAGCTTTCTTT. It yields the protein CASSLEGGGEAFF.

The chain links TRBV5-1 to TRBJ2-4, with 7 bases lining up with TRBD2. The CDR3 has 17 amino acids. Germline V gene data show CDR1 as SGHRS and CDR2 as YFSETQ. With V trimmed by 0 bases and J by 1 base, 7 bases remained unmatched. In nucleotides, the CDR3 is TGCGCCAGCAGCTTGGCAGCGGGGCCGGGGGCCAAAAACATTCAGTACTTC. This codes for CASSLAAGPGAKNIQYF.

The chain employs TRBV5-4 and TRBJ2-5, with a weak D call TRBD1 (6 bases). The V end lost 0 bases, the J end lost 5 bases, and 11 bases lay between the germline ends. This CDR3 has 14 amino acids. Germline CDR1 SGHNT, CDR2 YYREEE (reference sequence). The DNA of the CDR3 is TGTGCCAGCAGCTTGGCAGGGGTACGCGAGACCCAGTACTTC. It specifies CASSLAGVRETQYF.

This chain links TRBV20-1 with TRBJ2-4; TRBD1 is a possible D gene (5 bases). Germline values: CDR1 DFQATT, CDR2 SNEGSKA (reference sequence). Trimming took 3 bases from V and 5 from J, leaving 17 bases between them. This CDR3 has 15 amino acids. The CDR3 loop is CSASKTQGVQNIQYF. The DNA of the CDR3 is TGCAGTGCTAGTAAGACTCAGGGTGTCCAAAACATTCAGTACTTC.

This sequence joins TRBV7-3 and TRBJ2-3, with 9 bases matching TRBD2. The CDR3 contains 16 residues. Per germline, CDR1 SGHTA and CDR2 FQGTGA. V shed 6 bases, J shed 6 bases, and the junction held 13 bases outside the gene matches. CDR3 in amino acids: CASRLGLAGVDDTQYF. DNA for the CDR3: TGTGCCAGCAGGCTGGGGTTAGCGGGGGTCGATGATACGCAGTATTTT.

The rearrangement joins TRBV6-5 to TRBJ2-2, with D possibly matching TRBD2 (6 bases). The V end was cut by 9 bases, the J end by 8 bases, with 13 bases between. CDR1 MNHEY and CDR2 SVGAGI come from the germline V gene. This CDR3 has 12 amino acids. Here the CDR3 reads CASTRGSGELFF. As DNA, the CDR3 is TGTGCCAGTACCCGGGGGTCAGGGGAGCTGTTTTTT.

This chain uses TRBV6-6 with TRBJ1-3; TRBD1 aligns across 8 bases. Trimming at V came to 7 bases and at J to 6 bases, leaving 5 bases not matched to a gene. The CDR3 runs to 13 residues. Germline V CDR1 and CDR2: MNHNY, SVGAGI (reference sequence). CDR3 DNA sequence: TGTGCCAGCAATCAGGGGGCGCAAAACACCATATATTTT. Translating it yields CASNQGAQNTIYF.

The rearrangement joins TRBV7-8 to TRBJ1-2; D may be TRBD1 (6 bases). The CDR3 has 14 residues. The V end lost 1 base, the J end lost 8 bases, and 14 bases lay between the germline ends. Germline values: CDR1 SGHVS, CDR2 FQNEAQ. The CDR3 coding sequence is TGTGCCAGCAGCTTAGGGACAGCCCTAGGAGGCTACACCTTC. It encodes CASSLGTALGGYTF.

The rearrangement uses TRBV7-2 and TRBJ1-1, with a possible D match to TRBD1 (5 bases). V dropped 4 bases and J dropped 5 bases, with 17 bases sitting between them. The CDR3 length is 15 residues. The germline V gene encodes CDR1 SGHTA and CDR2 FQGNSA. This chain's CDR3 is CASSSSGGDGTEAFF. CDR3 DNA sequence: TGTGCCAGCAGCTCTAGCGGGGGGGACGGGACTGAAGCTTTCTTT.

This chain joins TRBV27 and TRBJ1-6, with D perhaps TRBD1 (5 bases). Germline values: CDR1 MNHEY, CDR2 SMNVEV (reference sequence). V shed 2 bases and J shed 7 bases, with 12 bases lying between them. The length of the CDR3 is 15 residues. The CDR3 region is CASSLRQGTNSPLHF. The CDR3 DNA reads as TGTGCCAGCAGTTTAAGGCAGGGCACCAATTCACCCCTCCACTTT.

The rearrangement links TRBV11-3 to TRBJ2-2; 7 bases agree with TRBD2. The V gene end was trimmed by 4 bases and the J gene end by 1 base; junction bases not matched to a gene: 6. CDR1 and CDR2 (germline): SGHNT, YENEEA. The CDR3 contains 16 residues. CDR3 sequence reads: CASSSTWGGNTGELFF. As DNA, the CDR3 is TGTGCCAGCAGCTCCACCTGGGGGGGGAACACCGGGGAGCTGTTTTTT.

The genes are TRBV12-2 and TRBJ1-5; TRBD1 is taken as the D call from the table, unchecked against the DNA. TRBV12-2 is a known pseudogene. This CDR3 is built from 19 residues. The CDR3 spells CASRSNRDRGICSNQPQHF. As DNA, the CDR3 is TGTGCAAGTCGCTCCAACCGGGACAGGGGTATTTGTAGCAATCAGCCCCAGCATTTT.

The chain employs TRBV7-8 and TRBJ1-3; tentatively, D is TRBD1 (6 bases). Trimming shortened V by 5 bases and J by 0 bases, and 17 bases separated the two germline ends. The germline V gene has CDR1 SGHVS and CDR2 FQNEAQ. This CDR3 comprises 17 residues. In DNA, the CDR3 is TGTGCCAGCAGCCTCACCGACAGGCGATACTCTGGAAACACCATATATTTT. Translation gives CASSLTDRRYSGNTIYF.

The genes are TRBV24-1 and TRBJ1-5; D uncertain. V was cut by 8 bases and J by 7 bases, with 14 bases left in between. Germline CDR1 reads KGHDR; CDR2 reads SFDVKD. This CDR3 has 13 amino acids. The CDR3 DNA reads TGTGCCACCATTGGCCCCACGGGGCAGCCCCAGCATTTT. Protein: CATIGPTGQPQHF.

The chain employs TRBV5-1 and TRBJ2-1; D gene ambiguous. Germline lookup yields CDR1 SGHRS and CDR2 YFSETQ. V was pared by 0 bases and J by 13 bases, with 14 bases between. The CDR3 consists of 13 residues. CDR3 sequence: CASSLATPYEQFF. DNA of the CDR3: TGCGCCAGCAGCTTGGCCACTCCCTACGAACAGTTCTTC.

The chain uses TRBV15 and TRBJ2-2; possible D gene TRBD1, 6 bases. CDR3 length: 15 amino acids. The germline V gene has CDR1 LNHNV and CDR2 YYDKDF (reference sequence). V lost 1 base and J 7 bases, leaving 13 bases between the germline ends. In nucleotides, the CDR3 is TGTGCCACCAGCAGAGTTCTCACAGGGAACGGGGAGCTGTTTTTT. This codes for CATSRVLTGNGELFF. The variable domain in full, with the rest retrieved from reference TRBV15 and TRBJ2-2, is DAMVIQNPRYQVTQFGKPVTLSCSQTLNHNVMYWYQQKSSQAPKLLFHYYDKDFNNEADTPDNFQSRRPNTSFCFLDIRSPGLGDTAMYLCATSRVLTGNGELFFGEGSRLTVL.

This sequence joins TRBV28 and TRBJ2-2; D gene ambiguous. Germline CDR1 is MDHEN and CDR2 is SYDVKM. The CDR3 runs 13 residues. V was pared by 8 bases and J by 1 base, with 8 bases between. CDR3 amino acids: CASLLKNTGELFF. CDR3 in DNA: TGTGCCAGCCTATTAAAGAACACCGGGGAGCTGTTTTTT.

This clone showed up just a few times. This chain joins TRBV5-8 and TRBJ1-4; 9 bases fit TRBD1. This CDR3 has 14 residues. Trimming at V came to 5 bases and at J to 5 bases, leaving 4 bases not matched to a gene. Germline CDR1 SGHTS, CDR2 YDEGEE. CDR3 sequence: CASRQQGANEKLFF. The CDR3 DNA sequence: TGTGCCAGCAGACAACAGGGGGCAAATGAAAAACTGTTTTTT.

This chain connects TRBV21-1 to TRBJ2-1; whether TRBD1, the table's D call, matches the DNA was not checked. TRBV21-1 is listed as a pseudogene. The CDR3 consists of 16 residues. The CDR3 DNA follows: TGTGCCAGCAGCAAAGAAGCGGCAGGGGCTGGTGATGAGCAGTTCTTC. Translating it yields CASSKEAAGAGDEQFF.

The V call is TRBV28, the J call TRBJ1-2; TRBD1 aligns across 9 bases. V was pared by 1 base and J by 5 bases, with 2 bases of the junction left unmatched. The V gene's germline CDR1 is MDHEN and CDR2 SYDVKM. This CDR3 contains 14 residues. The CDR3: CASSLLGQGYGYTF. The DNA of the CDR3 is TGTGCCAGCAGTTTATTGGGACAGGGTTATGGCTACACCTTC.

V is TRBV9 and J is TRBJ1-1; TRBD1 might be the D (5 bases). CDR3 length: 15 residues. CDR1 is SGDLS, CDR2 YYNGEE, per germline. V lost 0 bases, J lost 5 bases, and 14 bases lay in between. CDR3 amino acids: CASSVGRGGMTEAFF. The DNA for the CDR3 is TGTGCCAGCAGCGTAGGTCGCGGGGGAATGACTGAAGCTTTCTTT.

The chain recombines TRBV2 with TRBJ1-4; D call uncertain. The CDR3 is made up of 14 amino acids. The V and J ends lost 8 bases and 3 bases respectively, with 13 bases between them. Germline CDR1 is SNHLY and CDR2 is FYNNEI. The CDR3 protein is CASCLGGPNEKLFF. In DNA form, the CDR3 reads TGTGCCAGCTGCCTCGGCGGCCCTAATGAAAAACTGTTTTTT.

This clone has just one count. The V call is TRBV6-2 or TRBV6-3, the J call TRBJ1-1; D is uncertain. V was shortened by 5 bases and J by 1 base, with 11 bases between the two germline ends. The CDR3 contains 14 residues. The germline gives CDR1 MNHEY, CDR2 SVGEGT. CDR3 bases: TGTGCCAGCAGTCCCCGCATAGAGAACACTGAAGCTTTCTTT. Protein product: CASSPRIENTEAFF.

This rearrangement joins TRBV2 to TRBJ2-5; 9 nucleotides align to TRBD2. The CDR3 consists of 16 residues. V gave up 7 bases and J gave up 2 bases; unmatched junction bases: 11. Germline CDR1 SNHLY, CDR2 FYNNEI. CDR3 loop: CASTDVSGGLQETQYF. Here the CDR3 DNA reads TGTGCCAGCACCGACGTTAGCGGGGGCCTTCAAGAGACCCAGTACTTC.

The gene calls are TRBV3-1 (or the pseudogene TRBV3-2) and TRBJ2-2; 7 nucleotides agree with TRBD2. Looked up from germline, CDR1 is LGHDT and CDR2 is YNNKEL (reference sequence). V lost 0 bases and J lost 6; bases outside the gene matches: 7. The CDR3 is 16 residues long. CDR3: CASSQEVGGKAGELFF. CDR3 DNA sequence: TGTGCCAGCAGCCAAGAAGTGGGGGGGAAGGCCGGGGAGCTGTTTTTT.

This clone was seen a handful of times. The chain couples TRBV30 to TRBJ1-6; possibly TRBD1 for D (5 bases). The germline V gene has CDR1 GTSNPN and CDR2 SVGIG (reference sequence). The CDR3 sequence is 14 residues long. The germline V and J ends were trimmed by 3 bases and 3 bases, with 9 bases remaining between them. The CDR3 region is CAWSSGDYNSPLHF. The CDR3 DNA reads as TGTGCCTGGAGCTCGGGGGACTATAATTCACCCCTCCACTTT.

CDR3 sequence (DNA): TGCAGTGCTGACGGAGATGAAAAACTGTTTTTT. Its protein is CSADGDEKLFF. The J gene is TRBJ1-4, the V gene TRBV20-1, with no clear D. V was cut by 5 bases and J by 6 bases, with 7 bases left in between. This CDR3 region has 11 residues. CDR1 is DFQATT, CDR2 SNEGSKA, per germline (reference sequence).